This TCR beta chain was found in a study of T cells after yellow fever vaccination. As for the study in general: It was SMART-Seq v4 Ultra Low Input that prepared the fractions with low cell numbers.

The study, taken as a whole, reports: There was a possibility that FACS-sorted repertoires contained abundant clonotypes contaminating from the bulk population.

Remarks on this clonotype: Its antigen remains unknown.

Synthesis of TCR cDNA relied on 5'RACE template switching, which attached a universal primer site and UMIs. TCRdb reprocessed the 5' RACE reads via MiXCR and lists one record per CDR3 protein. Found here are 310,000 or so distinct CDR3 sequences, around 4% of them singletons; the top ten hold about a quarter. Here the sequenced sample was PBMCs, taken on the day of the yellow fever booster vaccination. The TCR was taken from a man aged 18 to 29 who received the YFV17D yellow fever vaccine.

The CDR3: CSARGLVGDTQYF. Written as DNA, the CDR3 is TGCAGTGCTCGAGGACTAGTTGGGGATACGCAGTATTTT. V usage is TRBV20-1 and J usage is TRBJ2-3, with TRBD2 matching over 7 bases. This CDR3 contains 13 residues. Germline V gives CDR1 DFQATT, CDR2 SNEGSKA (reference sequence). J lost 6 bases, V lost 5 bases, and 8 bases had no gene match.